The 5 T cell receptor beta chains given below trace back to one sample, sequenced in a study of blood T cell repertoires in COVID-19. Here immunoSEQ multiplex PCR was the method, and the copy in TCRdb shows in-frame clones only, minus some. The sample records around 77,000 clones, 82% being singletons. The source material was peripheral blood. The receptors here all came from a human donor in a cohort sampled during active COVID-19.

The chain combines TRBV29-1 with TRBJ1-1; D may be TRBD1 (6 bases). Germline V CDR1 and CDR2: SQVTM, ANQGSEA. The CDR3 loop spans 14 amino acids. The ends were cut back, 6 bases at V and 4 bases at J, with 18 bases in the middle. The CDR3 is CSVSLRTDSTEAFF. As DNA, the CDR3 is TGCAGCGTATCACTTAGGACAGACTCCACTGAAGCTTTCTTT. The full variable domain, its missing parts supplied by reference TRBV29-1 and TRBJ1-1, is SAVISQKPSRDICQRGTSLTIQCQVDSQVTMMFWYRQQPGQSLTLIATANQGSEATYESGFVIDKFPISRPNLTFSTLTVSNMSPEDSSIYLCSVSLRTDSTEAFFGQGTRLTVV.

The chain links TRBV12-3 or TRBV12-4 to TRBJ1-1; D gene uncertain. The length of the CDR3 is 11 residues. The germline V and J ends were trimmed by 6 bases and 7 bases, with 9 bases remaining between them. The CDR3 sequence: CASSLSDEAFF. The CDR3 nucleotides read TGTGCCAGCAGCTTGAGCGATGAAGCTTTCTTT.

This chain connects TRBV2 to TRBJ1-5; D is possibly TRBD1 (6 bases). Deletions cut 7 bases from V and 0 bases from J, with 10 bases between. Germline V gives CDR1 SNHLY, CDR2 FYNNEI. CDR3 length: 14 residues. CDR3 bases: TGTGCCAGCACCGACAGGAGTAGCAATCAGCCCCAGCATTTT. Amino acids: CASTDRSSNQPQHF.

This clone was seen a few times. The chain joins TRBV10-2 to TRBJ2-7; a weak D match, TRBD1 (5 bases). V dropped 4 bases and J dropped 3 bases, with 7 bases sitting between them. The CDR3 is 12 amino acids. CDR1 and CDR2 from the germline V gene are WSHSY and SAAADI. CDR3 protein: CASSADSYEQYF. As DNA, the CDR3 is TGCGCCAGCAGTGCAGACAGCTACGAGCAGTACTTC.

The genes are TRBV4-2 and TRBJ2-5, with D perhaps TRBD1 (5 bases). V was clipped by 1 base and J by 0 bases, with 9 bases between them. Germline assignment: CDR1 LGHNA and CDR2 YNFKEQ. There are 15 residues in the CDR3. Here the CDR3 reads CASSQAAGNQETQYF. In nucleotides, the CDR3 is TGTGCCAGCAGCCAAGCTGCAGGGAACCAAGAGACCCAGTACTTC.